This passage covers 13 T cell receptor beta chains from one sample sequenced in a study of radiation and T cells in renal cell carcinoma. This table comes from immunoSEQ multiplex PCR, and its TCRdb copy is limited to in-frame clones, with some not included. The data show around 46,000 clones, with 65% to 90% seen just once and 31% held by the top ten. Time point meaning: baseline pretreatment blood. The treatment is: 15 Gy SBRT to primary tumor, nephrectomy 4 weeks later. The sequencing used blood, collected from a patient whose treatment included radiotherapy and nephrectomy. Receptors were obtained from an older woman with renal cell carcinoma.

The chain couples TRBV5-1 to TRBJ1-2; the match to TRBD1 covers 9 bases. With 1 base clipped from V and 8 bases from J, the junction kept 9 bases outside the gene matches. The CDR3 contains 15 residues. CDR1 and CDR2 (germline): SGHRS, YFSETQ. The CDR3 DNA is TGCGCCAGCAGCTTGAGCGGGACAGGGAGGGGAGGCTACACCTTC. It yields the protein CASSLSGTGRGGYTF.

The genes are TRBV2 and TRBJ2-7, with TRBD1 as a possible D gene (8 bases). The ends were cut back, 7 bases at V and 1 base at J, with 17 bases in the middle. CDR1 and CDR2 from the germline V gene are SNHLY and FYNNEI. The CDR3 loop spans 15 amino acids. The CDR3 DNA sequence: TGTGCCAGCACTAGGGAACAGGGGGGGTCCTACGAGCAGTACTTC. Translated: CASTREQGGSYEQYF.

The chain employs TRBV6-6 and TRBJ2-1; a weak D match, TRBD2 (6 bases). Looked up from germline, CDR1 is MNHNY and CDR2 is SVGAGI (reference sequence). CDR3 length: 15 amino acids. V shed 2 bases and J shed 0 bases, with 8 bases lying between them. The CDR3: CASSYVSGSYNEQFF. DNA of the CDR3: TGTGCCAGCAGTTACGTTAGCGGCTCCTACAATGAGCAGTTCTTC.

The chain links TRBV19 to TRBJ2-5; D may be TRBD1 (6 bases). Germline V CDR1 and CDR2: LNHDA, SQIVND (reference sequence). The CDR3 runs to 13 residues. Trimming cost V 8 bases and J 2 bases, with 12 bases left between them. CDR3 nucleotides: TGTGCCAGTGGAAAGGACAGTCAAGAGACCCAGTACTTC. Protein sequence: CASGKDSQETQYF.

The gene calls are TRBV5-8 and TRBJ1-1, with 11 bases aligning to TRBD1. CDR1 and CDR2 (germline): SGHTS, YDEGEE. CDR3 length: 13 residues. After removal of 2 bases from V and 11 bases from J, the junction contained 5 bases not matched to a gene. The CDR3 bases are TGTGCCAGCAGCTTCGTTGGACAGGGGGCTGCTTTCTTT. It encodes CASSFVGQGAAFF.

This clone was found a few times. DNA for the CDR3: TGCGCCAGCAGCCAGGGACAGACAAATGAAAAACTGTTTTTT. Translated: CASSQGQTNEKLFF. The rearrangement joins TRBV4-3 to TRBJ1-4; 7 bases fit TRBD1. The CDR3 covers 14 residues. Losses at the gene ends were 3 bases for V and 5 bases for J; bases not matched to a gene: 3. From germline, CDR1 is LGHNA and CDR2 YSLEER.

This clone was seen a single time. The rearrangement uses TRBV11-2 and TRBJ2-5, with 13 positions matching TRBD2. V was pared by 4 bases and J by 2 bases, with 4 bases of the junction left unmatched. Germline lookup yields CDR1 SGHAT and CDR2 FQNNGV. The CDR3 has 16 residues. CDR3 residues: CASSSGLAGDQETQYF. The CDR3 nucleotides read TGTGCCAGCAGCTCCGGACTAGCGGGGGATCAAGAGACCCAGTACTTC.

This chain connects TRBV15 to TRBJ2-7; D gene uncertain. CDR3 size: 14 residues. V was shortened by 5 bases and J by 0 bases, with 11 bases between the two germline ends. Germline assignment: CDR1 LNHNV and CDR2 YYDKDF (reference sequence). CDR3 sequence reads: CATSVQTSSYEQYF. In DNA, the CDR3 is TGTGCCACCAGCGTCCAGACATCCTCCTACGAGCAGTACTTC.

This sequence joins TRBV9 and TRBJ2-7; 8 nucleotides align to TRBD1. CDR3 length: 14 amino acids. The ends lost 3 bases at V and 4 bases at J; junction bases unmatched: 6. CDR1 SGDLS and CDR2 YYNGEE come from the germline V gene. CDR3 in amino acids: CASSEGQGIYEQYF. CDR3 nucleotides: TGTGCCAGCAGCGAAGGACAGGGTATTTACGAGCAGTACTTC.

The CDR3 sequence is CASSVRTGTHNEQFF. Written as DNA, the CDR3 is TGTGCCAGCAGTGTTCGGACAGGGACCCACAATGAGCAGTTCTTC. V usage is TRBV2 and J usage is TRBJ2-1, with 8 nucleotides matching TRBD1. Germline trimming cut 4 bases from V and 5 bases from J; bases unmatched to any gene: 7. CDR3 length: 15 residues. The germline V gene has CDR1 SNHLY and CDR2 FYNNEI.

The chain has TRBV19 and TRBJ2-3; 7 positions agree with TRBD2. The germline gives CDR1 LNHDA, CDR2 SQIVND (reference sequence). V was clipped by 7 bases and J by 6 bases; unmatched bases: 4. The length of the CDR3 is 12 residues. The CDR3 protein is CASNGREDTQYF. CDR3 coding DNA: TGTGCCAGTAATGGGCGGGAGGATACGCAGTATTTT.

The V call is TRBV6-5, the J call TRBJ1-1; TRBD1 might be the D (5 bases). V was shortened by 5 bases and J by 2 bases, with 9 bases between the two germline ends. The germline V gene encodes CDR1 MNHEY and CDR2 SVGAGI. The CDR3 sequence is 13 residues long. CDR3 amino acids: CASSPGGNTEAFF. As DNA, the CDR3 is TGTGCCAGCAGTCCCGGGGGAAACACTGAAGCTTTCTTT.

The rearrangement joins TRBV7-2 to TRBJ2-7, with a tentative D call TRBD2 (5 bases). Per germline, CDR1 SGHTA and CDR2 FQGNSA. Trimming left V 6 bases short and J 4 bases short, with 16 bases between. There are 14 residues in the CDR3. CDR3 in amino acids: CASRLGGLGYEQYF. Here the CDR3 DNA reads TGTGCCAGCAGGTTGGGCGGGCTCGGGTACGAGCAGTACTTC. Complete variable domain (other parts from reference TRBV7-2 and TRBJ2-7): GAGVSQSPSNKVTEKGKDVELRCDPISGHTALYWYRQSLGQGLEFLIYFQGNSAPDKSGLPSDRFSAERTGGSVSTLTIQRTQQEDSAVYLCASRLGGLGYEQYFGPGTRLTVT.